These 21 T cell receptor beta chains share one sample of origin, sequenced in a study of chemoradiotherapy in HPV16-positive cancers. Profiling relied on immunoSEQ multiplex PCR, and the TCRdb table lists in-frame clones only, not all of them. The sample has roughly 7,300 clones, roughly nine tenths seen once; the top ten hold over 3.5%. Sample collection was performed from a patient who underwent chemoradiotherapy. These receptors were taken from a human donor with HPV-associated anogenital cancer.

The chain carries TRBV5-1 and TRBJ1-4; TRBD1 is a possible D gene (5 bases). The germline CDR1 and CDR2 sequences are SGHRS and YFSETQ. Trimming left V 0 bases short and J 7 bases short, with 13 bases between. The CDR3 is made up of 15 amino acids. CDR3 loop: CASSLGSQGTEKLFF. DNA for the CDR3: TGCGCCAGCAGCTTGGGGAGCCAGGGCACTGAAAAACTGTTTTTT.

There are a few counts of this clone. The rearrangement joins TRBV20-1 to TRBJ2-3; D is undetermined. Germline loops: CDR1 DFQATT, CDR2 SNEGSKA (reference sequence). Trimming removed 4 bases at V and 0 bases at J, with 2 bases between. This CDR3 contains 11 residues. CDR3 nucleotide sequence: TGCAGTGCTAAAAGCACAGATACGCAGTATTTT. Its protein is CSAKSTDTQYF.

The chain links TRBV7-9 to TRBJ1-2; D may be TRBD1 (5 bases). This CDR3 is built from 16 residues. The germline gives CDR1 SEHNR, CDR2 FQNEAQ (reference sequence). V lost 5 bases, J lost 6 bases, and 22 bases lay in between. The CDR3, as DNA: TGTGCCAGCAGCGAAGACGGGGGGATGGGGTCAAATGGCTACACCTTC. Its protein is CASSEDGGMGSNGYTF.

This chain links TRBV5-4 with TRBJ1-1; no clear D. The germline V gene has CDR1 SGHNT and CDR2 YYREEE (reference sequence). The CDR3 loop spans 13 amino acids. Trimming cost V 1 base and J 0 bases, with 4 bases left between them. CDR3 sequence (DNA): TGTGCCAGCAGCTTGCGGGTGAACACTGAAGCTTTCTTT. Amino acids: CASSLRVNTEAFF.

This clone was counted a few times. The chain uses TRBV6-5 and TRBJ2-7; either TRBD1 or TRBD2 may supply D (5 bases each). Trimming removed 4 bases at V and 1 base at J, with 17 bases between. The CDR3 runs 16 residues. CDR1 is MNHEY, CDR2 SVGAGI, per germline. Here the CDR3 DNA reads TGTGCCAGCAGTTTTTCGATCGGGGCTAGGTCCTACGAGCAGTACTTC. Residues: CASSFSIGARSYEQYF.

The chain recombines TRBV19 with TRBJ2-1; D gene uncertain. This CDR3 region has 13 residues. Trimming took 10 bases from V and 8 from J, leaving 18 bases between them. Germline V lookup: CDR1 LNHDA, CDR2 SQIVND (reference sequence). The CDR3 spells CATTTFGLHEQFF. The CDR3 DNA sequence: TGTGCCACCACGACCTTTGGCCTCCATGAGCAGTTCTTC.

The rearrangement joins TRBV2 to TRBJ2-1, with 7 bases identical to TRBD1. Losses at the gene ends were 8 bases for V and 6 bases for J; bases not matched to a gene: 4. CDR1 is SNHLY and CDR2 is FYNNEI in the germline V gene. The length of the CDR3 is 12 residues. CDR3 sequence reads: CASSRGPNEQFF. For the CDR3, the DNA is TGTGCCAGCTCGAGGGGGCCCAATGAGCAGTTCTTC.

This clone is a singleton in its sample. In DNA form, the CDR3 reads TGTGCCAGCAGCTTAGGGTCCAATGAGCAGTTCTTC. Translated: CASSLGSNEQFF. The chain recombines TRBV7-9 with TRBJ2-1; D is unclear. Looked up from germline, CDR1 is SEHNR and CDR2 is FQNEAQ (reference sequence). The CDR3 runs to 12 residues. Trimming took off 1 base at V and 6 bases at J, with 4 bases between the two ends.

J is TRBJ2-5 and V is TRBV11-3, with 8 positions matching TRBD1. Germline CDR1 SGHNT, CDR2 YENEEA. The length of the CDR3 is 16 residues. Trimming cost V 4 bases and J 1 base; bases outside gene matches: 8. Written as DNA, the CDR3 is TGTGCCAGCAGCTCCCCGGGACAGGTTTTCCAAGAGACCCAGTACTTC. This encodes CASSSPGQVFQETQYF.

The gene calls are TRBV13 and TRBJ2-5; D gene ambiguous. Germline V gives CDR1 PRHDT, CDR2 FYEKMQ (reference sequence). This CDR3 contains 14 residues. This chain's CDR3 is CASRNRLGWETQYF. The DNA for the CDR3 is TGTGCTTCACGTAATAGATTGGGGTGGGAGACCCAGTACTTC.

This rearrangement joins TRBV19 to TRBJ2-1; 7 bases fit TRBD2. The CDR3 has 15 amino acids. J gave up 5 bases and V 3 bases, and 7 bases lay outside the gene matches. The germline V gene encodes CDR1 LNHDA and CDR2 SQIVND (reference sequence). The CDR3: CASSIRDYSDNEQFF. CDR3 in DNA: TGTGCCAGTAGTATCAGGGACTATTCTGACAATGAGCAGTTCTTC.

There are a few counts of this clone. The chain is built from TRBV7-2 and TRBJ2-2; D remains ambiguous. The CDR3 contains 16 residues. CDR1 is SGHTA and CDR2 is FQGNSA in the germline V gene. V lost 1 base and J 8 bases, leaving 17 bases between the germline ends. The CDR3 sequence: CASSLVVVLSGGELFF. The DNA of the CDR3 is TGTGCCAGCAGCTTAGTAGTTGTTTTATCGGGTGGGGAGCTGTTTTTT.

The V gene is TRBV19, the J gene TRBJ1-5, with 7 bases lining up with TRBD1. CDR3 length: 16 residues. Germline trimming cut 5 bases from V and 1 base from J; bases unmatched to any gene: 8. CDR1 is LNHDA, CDR2 SQIVND, per germline (reference sequence). CDR3: CASSPDRVFSNQPQHF. The DNA of the CDR3 is TGTGCCAGTAGTCCTGACAGGGTTTTCAGCAATCAGCCCCAGCATTTT. Supplemented by reference TRBV19 and TRBJ1-5, the full variable domain reads DGGITQSPKYLFRKEGQNVTLSCEQNLNHDAMYWYRQDPGQGLRLIYYSQIVNDFQKGDIAEGYSVSREKKESFPLTVTSAQKNPTAFYLCASSPDRVFSNQPQHFGDGTRLSIL.

The chain has TRBV10-3 and TRBJ2-7; no reliable D call. Trimming removed 6 bases at V and 2 bases at J, with 17 bases between. The CDR3 is 15 residues long. Per the germline V gene, CDR1 is ENHRY and CDR2 is SYGVKD. CDR3 DNA sequence: TGTGCCATCAGCCCCGGTCCCAGAGAGGCCTACGAGCAGTACTTC. Translation gives CAISPGPREAYEQYF.

The chain joins TRBV30 to TRBJ2-7; no clear D gene. The germline gives CDR1 GTSNPN, CDR2 SVGIG (reference sequence). Trimming cost V 5 bases and J 3 bases, with 11 bases left between them. CDR3 length: 12 residues. CDR3 DNA: TGTGCCTGGGACAAGAGCGACTACGAGCAGTACTTC. This gives the protein CAWDKSDYEQYF.

This rearrangement joins TRBV29-1 to TRBJ1-1, with 7 nucleotides matching TRBD1. The V segment lost 4 bases and the J segment 4 bases; nucleotides outside the gene matches: 18. This CDR3 region has 17 residues. The germline gives CDR1 SQVTM, CDR2 ANQGSEA. DNA for the CDR3: TGCAGCGTTGGAGGGGACAGCCCACCCTTCGTCGGCACTGAAGCTTTCTTT. Translated: CSVGGDSPPFVGTEAFF.

This chain links TRBV6-1 with TRBJ2-7; the D gene is possibly TRBD1 (5 bases). Per the germline V gene, CDR1 is MNHNS and CDR2 is SASEGT. V shed 1 base and J shed 6 bases, with 10 bases lying between them. The CDR3 runs 13 residues. This CDR3 reads CASSEVQGTEQYF. For the CDR3, the DNA is TGTGCCAGCAGTGAAGTGCAGGGCACCGAGCAGTACTTC.

The V call is TRBV5-6, the J call TRBJ1-2, with D possibly matching TRBD1 (6 bases). V gave up 3 bases and J gave up 4 bases, with 16 bases separating them. The CDR3 runs 15 residues. Looked up from germline, CDR1 is SGHDT and CDR2 is YYEEEE. The CDR3 region is CASSSIQGGSYGYTF. CDR3 nucleotide sequence: TGTGCCAGCAGCTCAATACAGGGAGGCTCCTATGGCTACACCTTC.

This chain uses TRBV29-1 with TRBJ2-7; D perhaps matches TRBD1 (6 bases). CDR1 and CDR2 from the germline V gene are SQVTM and ANQGSEA. The CDR3 totals 13 residues. Trimming removed 7 bases at V and 3 bases at J, with 16 bases between. The CDR3 bases are TGCAGCGCCTCTGGGGGCAGGGGCTACGAGCAGTACTTC. This sequence encodes CSASGGRGYEQYF.

V and J are TRBV14 and TRBJ1-5, with D perhaps TRBD1 (6 bases). Looked up from germline, CDR1 is SGHDN and CDR2 is FVKESK. V was cut by 3 bases and J by 6 bases, with 9 bases left in between. The CDR3 has 13 amino acids. The CDR3 DNA reads TGTGCCAGCAGCCATACAGGGCTTCAGCCCCAGCATTTT. Its translation is CASSHTGLQPQHF. Complete variable domain (other parts from reference TRBV14 and TRBJ1-5): EAGVTQFPSHSVIEKGQTVTLRCDPISGHDNLYWYRRVMGKEIKFLLHFVKESKQDESGMPNNRFLAERTGGTYSTLKVQPAELEDSGVYFCASSHTGLQPQHFGDGTRLSIL.

The V gene is TRBV29-1, the J gene TRBJ2-3; a weak D match, TRBD1 (5 bases). This CDR3 spans 16 amino acids. V was trimmed by 4 bases and J by 0 bases, leaving 17 bases between them. Germline CDR1 and CDR2: SQVTM and ANQGSEA. The CDR3 bases are TGCAGCGTTGCCCTTGGGCAGGGTCGAAGCACAGATACGCAGTATTTT. Encoded protein: CSVALGQGRSTDTQYF.